Sequencing of this T cell receptor (beta chain) was carried out in a study of CXCR3-negative and CXCR3-positive naive CD8 T cells. On the study more broadly: The dataset comprises 110 million to 150 million TRB reads in total, with about 1.5 +/- 0.3 million reads per library.

CD45RO-CCR7+CD27+CD95- cells counted as naive CD8+ T cells. It was by 5' RACE with UMI labels that the TRB cDNA libraries were prepared. TCRdb reprocessed the 5' RACE reads, keeping one entry per CDR3 protein, no DNA. The sample table includes over 150,000 distinct CDR3 sequences. This CDR3 spans 17 amino acids. The germline V gene encodes CDR1 MNHEY and CDR2 SVGEGT. As for this clonotype: What it binds is not known.

Points from the study as a whole: The study found that naive CXCR3-negative and CXCR3-positive cells shared TRBV-TRBJ usage, while memory cells differed. Naive cells positive for CXCR3 carried more hydrophobic TRB CDR3s than CXCR3-negative ones. Diversity proved comparably high across both naive subsets and much lower in memory CD8+ cells.

V and J are TRBV6-2 or TRBV6-3 and TRBJ2-1; with no DNA, the TCRdb D assignment of TRBD1 cannot be verified. This TCR derives from a human donor in good health. Some clones in this sample may be carry-over from other donors' samples. The sample taken for sequencing was naive CXCR3+ CD8+ T cells from blood. Described subset: CD45RO-CCR7+CD27+CD95- naive CD8+ T cells expressing CXCR3 (TNR3+). The CDR3 protein is CASKGWGQGLTYNEQFF.